This TCR beta chain is drawn from a study of T cell responses to AZD1222 COVID-19 vaccine (dated by TCRdb to the early 2020s). In terms of the full investigation: A total of over 230 trial participants underwent TCR sequencing, of whom about 210 received two doses of AZD1222 and about 25 received two doses of the MenACWY control vaccine. Trial participants were enrolled into age subgroups of 18-55, 56-69 and 70-plus years, which contained 148, 28 and 57 TCR-sequenced participants, respectively.

This sample's time point label indicates: about 28 days (+/-7) after the second vaccine dose. AZD1222 recipients with second doses at about 4 weeks or about 12 weeks were pooled, because spike-specific TCR depth and breadth did not differ between schedules. Samples from vaccinated people were obtained from the UK trials COV001 and COV002, which included a single-blind randomized controlled phase 2/3 trial of AZD1222 (ChAdOx1 nCoV-19) in healthy adults. For TCRbeta chain sequencing, PBMC samples were collected from trial participants at day 0 and at day 28 after the second dose. On this clone itself: No antigen is known for it. Base-call qualities are not available, and no considerably larger clone is one nucleotide away.

Broader findings and caveats from the paper: Because no samples from the day 14 peak response were available, repertoires could be characterized only after the peak T cell response. Epitopes outside the regions mutated in the B.1.351 and B.1.1.7 variants were reportedly recognized by nearly half of the unique spike-specific TCRs. Conclusions about previously exposed vaccinees are limited because only six or seven AZD1222 recipients were SARS-CoV-2 seropositive at baseline. The vaccine-associated CD4 TCRs covered the entire spike protein, and the dominant responses fell in regions 160-218 and 743-854. Participants were mostly white British and included more females than males, and it was suggested by the authors that clonal diversity may have been underestimated. The 56-69-year group was small, and its depth increase did not reach significance, likely because of low power. After two AZD1222 doses, spike-specific TCR breadth and depth were significantly higher than at day 0 and than in MenACWY recipients.

The CDR3 regions of human TCRbeta chains were analyzed by immunosequencing. As for how the authors treated the data: Repertoire TCRs were checked for matches against a reference library of SARS-CoV-2-specific TCRs that had been generated using the MIRA antigen-specificity platform. Breadth was defined as the fraction of unique TCRs that were SARS-CoV-2-associated, and depth was defined as the fraction of total T cells that were SARS-CoV-2-associated. Using the MIRA data, each spike-specific TCR was assigned both to the spike region to which the TCR was reactive and to a CD4 or CD8 class. Log10-transformed breadth and depth values were compared by one-way ANOVA with Sidak's multiple comparisons tests. Held by TCRdb, this immuneACCESS table contains in-frame sequences only and omits some clones. Under half of the omission traces to an unresolved V gene where checked; the cause of the rest is unknown. The V and J calls and clone size are taken from that table; D and trimming were inferred from the DNA. Recorded for this sample are 85,000 or so clones; just over 90% of them occurred a single time. The biggest ten clones account for approximately 10% of the sample.

The receptor was isolated from an adult who received the AZD1222 COVID-19 vaccine. Here the sequenced sample was peripheral blood, taken 28 days after the second AZD1222 dose.

The DNA is as follows: TGCGCCAGCACCGGACAGGGAGCCTACAATGAGCAGTTCTTC. Translation gives CASTGQGAYNEQFF. This chain is built from TRBV5-1 and TRBJ2-1, and 8 junction bases match TRBD1. The germline V gene yields SGHRS for CDR1 and YFSETQ for CDR2. After removal of 6 bases from V and 2 bases from J, the junction retains 4 bases not matched to a gene. The CDR3 spans 14 residues, from the cysteine through the phenylalanine. The sequence is cut down to CDR3 DNA, 42 bases in frame from base 1. When the CDR3 is completed using the reference TRBV5-1 and TRBJ2-1 genes on either side, the full variable domain is KAGVTQTPRYLIKTRGQQVTLSCSPISGHRSVSWYQQTPGQGLQFLFEYFSETQRNKGNFPGRFSGRQFSNSRSEMNVSTLELGDSALYLCASTGQGAYNEQFFGPGTRLTVL.